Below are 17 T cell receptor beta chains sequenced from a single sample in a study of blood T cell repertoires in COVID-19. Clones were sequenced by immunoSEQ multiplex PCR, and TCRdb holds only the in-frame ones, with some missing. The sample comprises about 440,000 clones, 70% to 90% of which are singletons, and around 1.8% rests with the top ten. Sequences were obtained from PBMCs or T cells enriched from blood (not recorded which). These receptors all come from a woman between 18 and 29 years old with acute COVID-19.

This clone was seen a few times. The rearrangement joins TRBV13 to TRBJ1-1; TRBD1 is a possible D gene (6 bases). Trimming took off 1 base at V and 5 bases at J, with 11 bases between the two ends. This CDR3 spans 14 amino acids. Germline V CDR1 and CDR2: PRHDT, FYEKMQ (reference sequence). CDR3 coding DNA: TGTGCCAGCAGCTTAGACAGGGTTCGAACTGAAGCTTTCTTT. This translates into CASSLDRVRTEAFF.

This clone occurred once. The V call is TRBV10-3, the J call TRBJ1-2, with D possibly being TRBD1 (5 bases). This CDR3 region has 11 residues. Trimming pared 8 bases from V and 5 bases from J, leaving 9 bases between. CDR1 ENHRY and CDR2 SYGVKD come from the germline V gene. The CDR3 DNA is TGTGCCATCGGGGGGGGATATGGCTACACCTTC. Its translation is CAIGGGYGYTF.

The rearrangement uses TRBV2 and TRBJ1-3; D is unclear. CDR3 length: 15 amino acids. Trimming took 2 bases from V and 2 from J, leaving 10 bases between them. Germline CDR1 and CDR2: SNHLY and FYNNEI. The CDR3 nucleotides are TGTGCCAGCAGTGAAATGGGCTATACTGGAAACACCATATATTTT. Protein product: CASSEMGYTGNTIYF.

CDR3 bases: TGTGCCAGCAGCGCCCATGGGACAGCTGGAAACACCATATATTTT. Translated, it gives CASSAHGTAGNTIYF. The chain couples TRBV5-5 to TRBJ1-3, with 7 positions matching TRBD1. CDR3 length: 15 residues. Germline assignment: CDR1 SGHKS and CDR2 YYEKEE (reference sequence). Trimming cost V 4 bases and J 2 bases; bases outside gene matches: 6.

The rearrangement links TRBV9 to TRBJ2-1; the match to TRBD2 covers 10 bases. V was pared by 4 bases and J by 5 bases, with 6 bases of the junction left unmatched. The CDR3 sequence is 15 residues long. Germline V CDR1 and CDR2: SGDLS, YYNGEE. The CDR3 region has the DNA TGTGCCAGCAGCCCTCAGCGGGGGGGAAACAATGAGCAGTTCTTC. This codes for CASSPQRGGNNEQFF.

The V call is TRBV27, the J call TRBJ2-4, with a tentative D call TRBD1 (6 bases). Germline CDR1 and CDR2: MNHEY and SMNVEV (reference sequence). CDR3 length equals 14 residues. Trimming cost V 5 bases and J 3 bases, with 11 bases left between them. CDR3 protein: CASSIQGHKNIQYF. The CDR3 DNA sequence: TGTGCCAGCAGTATTCAGGGGCACAAAAACATTCAGTACTTC.

The CDR3 region is CASSARDPHEGGVEQYF. For the CDR3, the DNA is TGTGCCAGCAGCGCGAGAGACCCCCACGAAGGGGGTGTCGAGCAGTACTTC. The chain couples TRBV9 to TRBJ2-7; possible D gene TRBD1, 6 bases. Germline CDR1 and CDR2: SGDLS and YYNGEE. There are 17 residues in the CDR3. Deletions cut 3 bases from V and 6 bases from J, with 25 bases between.

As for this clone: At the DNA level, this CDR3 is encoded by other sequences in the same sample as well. The DNA for the CDR3 is TGTGCCAGCAGTTTCGGGGATACGCAGTATTTT. Translation: CASSFGDTQYF. The chain couples TRBV12-3 or TRBV12-4 to TRBJ2-3; no firm D call. Trimming shortened V by 3 bases and J by 6 bases, and 4 bases separated the two germline ends. The CDR3 covers 11 residues.

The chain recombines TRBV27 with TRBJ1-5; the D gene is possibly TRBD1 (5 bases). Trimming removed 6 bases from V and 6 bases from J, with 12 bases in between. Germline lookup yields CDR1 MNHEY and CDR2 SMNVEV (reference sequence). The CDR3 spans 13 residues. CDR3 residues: CASRAGGGQPQHF. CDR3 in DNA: TGTGCCAGCAGGGCGGGGGGAGGTCAGCCCCAGCATTTT.

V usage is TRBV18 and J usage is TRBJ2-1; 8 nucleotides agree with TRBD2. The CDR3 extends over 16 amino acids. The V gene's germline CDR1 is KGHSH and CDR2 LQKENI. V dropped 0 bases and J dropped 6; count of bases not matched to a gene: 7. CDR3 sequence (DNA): TGTGCCAGCTCACCACCACCCGCGGGAGGTCTCAATGAGCAGTTCTTC. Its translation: CASSPPPAGGLNEQFF.

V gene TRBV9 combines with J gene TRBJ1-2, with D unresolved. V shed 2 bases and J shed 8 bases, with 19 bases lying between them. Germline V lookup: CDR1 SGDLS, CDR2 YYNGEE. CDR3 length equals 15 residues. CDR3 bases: TGTGCCAGCAGCGTCTCCCCCACACATATGGAGGGCTACACCTTC. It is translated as CASSVSPTHMEGYTF.

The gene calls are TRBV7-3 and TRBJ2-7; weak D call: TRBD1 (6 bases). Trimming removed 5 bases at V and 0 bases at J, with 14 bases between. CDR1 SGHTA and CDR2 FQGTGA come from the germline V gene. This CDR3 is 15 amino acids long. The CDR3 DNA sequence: TGTGCCAGCAGCATTTCGACAGGAAACTCCTACGAGCAGTACTTC. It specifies CASSISTGNSYEQYF.

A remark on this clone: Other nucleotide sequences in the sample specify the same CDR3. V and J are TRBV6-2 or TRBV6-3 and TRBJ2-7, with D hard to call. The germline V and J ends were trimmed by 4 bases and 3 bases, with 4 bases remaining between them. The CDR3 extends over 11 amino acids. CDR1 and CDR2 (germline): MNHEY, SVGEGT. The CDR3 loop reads CASSLHYEQYF. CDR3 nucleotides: TGTGCCAGCAGTTTACACTACGAGCAGTACTTC.

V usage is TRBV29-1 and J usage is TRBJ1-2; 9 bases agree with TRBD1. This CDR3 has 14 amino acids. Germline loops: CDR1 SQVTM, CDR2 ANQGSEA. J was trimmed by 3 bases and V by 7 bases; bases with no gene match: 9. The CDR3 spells CSGGGQGNYYGYTF. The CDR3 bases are TGCAGCGGGGGGGGACAGGGAAATTACTATGGCTACACCTTC.

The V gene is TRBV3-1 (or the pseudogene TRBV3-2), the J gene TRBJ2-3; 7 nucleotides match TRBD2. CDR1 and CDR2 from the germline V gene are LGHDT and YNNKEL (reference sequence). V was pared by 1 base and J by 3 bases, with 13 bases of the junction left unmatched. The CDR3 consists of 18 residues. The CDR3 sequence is CASSQGGHGGIRTDTQYF. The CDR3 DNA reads TGTGCCAGCAGCCAAGGCGGGCACGGGGGGATTCGGACAGATACGCAGTATTTT.

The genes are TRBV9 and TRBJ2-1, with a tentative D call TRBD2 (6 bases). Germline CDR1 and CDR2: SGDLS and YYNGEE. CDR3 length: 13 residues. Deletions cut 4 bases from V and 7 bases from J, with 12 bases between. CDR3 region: CASSNSRGNEQFF. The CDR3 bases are TGTGCCAGCAGCAACTCCCGGGGGAATGAGCAGTTCTTC.

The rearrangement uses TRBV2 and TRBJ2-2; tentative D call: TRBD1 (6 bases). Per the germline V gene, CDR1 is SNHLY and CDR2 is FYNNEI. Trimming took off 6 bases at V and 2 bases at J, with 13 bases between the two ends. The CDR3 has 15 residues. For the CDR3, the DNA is TGTGCCAGCAGAGCCGACAGGACTAACACCGGGGAGCTGTTTTTT. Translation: CASRADRTNTGELFF.